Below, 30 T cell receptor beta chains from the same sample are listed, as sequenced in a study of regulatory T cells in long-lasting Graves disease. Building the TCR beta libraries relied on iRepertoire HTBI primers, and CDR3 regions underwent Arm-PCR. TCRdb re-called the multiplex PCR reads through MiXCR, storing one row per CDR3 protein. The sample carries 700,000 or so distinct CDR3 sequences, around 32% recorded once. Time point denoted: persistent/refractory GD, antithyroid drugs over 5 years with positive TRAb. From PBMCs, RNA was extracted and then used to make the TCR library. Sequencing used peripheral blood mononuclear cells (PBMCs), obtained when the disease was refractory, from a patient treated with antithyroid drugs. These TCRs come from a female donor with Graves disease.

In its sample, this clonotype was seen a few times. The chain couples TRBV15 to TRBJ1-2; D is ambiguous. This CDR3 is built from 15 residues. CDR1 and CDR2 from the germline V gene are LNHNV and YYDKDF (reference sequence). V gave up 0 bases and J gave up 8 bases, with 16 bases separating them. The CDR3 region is CATSRDRNGVSGYTF. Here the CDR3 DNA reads TGTGCCACCAGCAGAGATAGGAATGGGGTGAGCGGCTACACCTTC.

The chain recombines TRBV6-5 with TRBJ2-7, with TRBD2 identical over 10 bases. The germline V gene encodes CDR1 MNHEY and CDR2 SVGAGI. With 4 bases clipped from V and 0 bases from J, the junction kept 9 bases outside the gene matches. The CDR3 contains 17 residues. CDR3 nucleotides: TGTGCCAGCAGTTCCGGGAGGACTAGCGGATTCTCCTACGAGCAGTACTTC. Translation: CASSSGRTSGFSYEQYF.

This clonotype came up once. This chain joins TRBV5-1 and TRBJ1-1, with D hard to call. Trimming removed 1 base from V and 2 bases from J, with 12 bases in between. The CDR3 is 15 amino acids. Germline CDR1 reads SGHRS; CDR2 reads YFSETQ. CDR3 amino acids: CASSLSGVANTEAFF. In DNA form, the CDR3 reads TGCGCCAGCAGCTTGTCTGGGGTTGCTAACACTGAAGCTTTCTTT.

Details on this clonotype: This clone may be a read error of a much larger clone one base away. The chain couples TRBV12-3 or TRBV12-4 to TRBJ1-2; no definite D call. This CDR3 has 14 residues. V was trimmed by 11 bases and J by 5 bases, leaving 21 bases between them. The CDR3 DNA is TGTGCCGGCACTCCCCCTTATAGTGGGTATGGCTACACCTTC. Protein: CAGTPPYSGYGYTF.

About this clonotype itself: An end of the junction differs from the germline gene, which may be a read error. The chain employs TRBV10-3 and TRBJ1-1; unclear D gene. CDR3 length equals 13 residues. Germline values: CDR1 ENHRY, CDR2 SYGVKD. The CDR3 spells CAVSDGVNTEAFF. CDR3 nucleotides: TGTGCCGTCAGTGATGGAGTGAACACTGAAGCTTTCTTT.

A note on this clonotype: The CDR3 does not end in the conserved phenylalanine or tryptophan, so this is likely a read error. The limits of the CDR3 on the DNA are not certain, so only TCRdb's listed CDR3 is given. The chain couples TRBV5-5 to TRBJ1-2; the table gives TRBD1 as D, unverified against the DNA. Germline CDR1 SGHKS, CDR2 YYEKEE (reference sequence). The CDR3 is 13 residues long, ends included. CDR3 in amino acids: CASSLQQAQLSAI.

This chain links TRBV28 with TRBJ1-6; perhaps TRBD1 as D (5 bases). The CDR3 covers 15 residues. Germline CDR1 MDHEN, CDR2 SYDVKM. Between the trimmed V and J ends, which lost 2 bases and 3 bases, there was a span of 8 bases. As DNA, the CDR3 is TGTGCCAGCAGTTTACCTGGGGGCTATAATTCACCCCTCCACTTT. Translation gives CASSLPGGYNSPLHF.

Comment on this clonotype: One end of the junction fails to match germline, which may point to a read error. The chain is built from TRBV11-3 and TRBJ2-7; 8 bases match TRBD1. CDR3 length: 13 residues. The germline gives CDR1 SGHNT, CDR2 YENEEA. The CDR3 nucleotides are TGTGCCGGCAGCCCAAGGACAGGGTTTAAGCAGTACTTC. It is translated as CAGSPRTGFKQYF.

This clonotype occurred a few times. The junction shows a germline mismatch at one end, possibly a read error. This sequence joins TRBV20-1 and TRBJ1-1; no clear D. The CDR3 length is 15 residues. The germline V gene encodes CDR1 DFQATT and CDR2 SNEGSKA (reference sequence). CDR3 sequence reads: CNARDDLWQKAEAFF. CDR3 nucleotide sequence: TGCAATGCTAGAGACGACCTGTGGCAGAAGGCTGAAGCTTTCTTT.

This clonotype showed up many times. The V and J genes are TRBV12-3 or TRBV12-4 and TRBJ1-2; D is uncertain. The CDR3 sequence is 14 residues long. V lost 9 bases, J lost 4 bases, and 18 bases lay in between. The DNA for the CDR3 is TGTGCCAGTTCGACTCGAGGCGTCGGCTATGGCTACACCTTC. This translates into CASSTRGVGYGYTF.

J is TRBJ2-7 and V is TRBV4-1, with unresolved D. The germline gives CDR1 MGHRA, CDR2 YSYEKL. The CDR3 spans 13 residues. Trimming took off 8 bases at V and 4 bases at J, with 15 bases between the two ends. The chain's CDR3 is CASGMDQTYEQYF. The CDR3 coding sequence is TGCGCCAGCGGGATGGACCAGACGTACGAGCAGTACTTC.

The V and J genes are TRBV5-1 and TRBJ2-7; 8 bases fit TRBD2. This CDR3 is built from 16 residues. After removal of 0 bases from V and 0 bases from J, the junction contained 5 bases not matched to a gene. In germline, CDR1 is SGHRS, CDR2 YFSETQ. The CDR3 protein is CASSLATGGDSYEQYF. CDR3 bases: TGCGCCAGCAGCTTGGCTACGGGGGGGGACTCCTACGAGCAGTACTTC.

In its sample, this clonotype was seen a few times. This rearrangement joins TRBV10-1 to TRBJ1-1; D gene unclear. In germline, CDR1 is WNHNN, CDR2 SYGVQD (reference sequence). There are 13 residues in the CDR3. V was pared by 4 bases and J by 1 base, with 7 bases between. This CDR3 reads CASSVQPNTEAFF. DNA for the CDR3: TGCGCCAGCAGTGTACAACCGAACACTGAAGCTTTCTTT.

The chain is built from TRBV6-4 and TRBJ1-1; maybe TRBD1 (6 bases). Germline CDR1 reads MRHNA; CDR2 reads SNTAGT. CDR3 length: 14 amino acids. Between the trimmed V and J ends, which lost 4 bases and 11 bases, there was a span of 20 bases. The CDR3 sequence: CASSANGGSGFAFF. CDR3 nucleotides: TGTGCCAGCAGTGCTAACGGGGGCTCGGGGTTTGCTTTCTTT.

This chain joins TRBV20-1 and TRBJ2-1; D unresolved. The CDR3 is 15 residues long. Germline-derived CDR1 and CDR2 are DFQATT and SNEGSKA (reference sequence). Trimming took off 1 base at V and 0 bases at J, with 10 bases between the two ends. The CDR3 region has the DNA TGCAGTGCTAGAGTAACCGACTCCTCCTACAATGAGCAGTTCTTC. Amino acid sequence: CSARVTDSSYNEQFF.

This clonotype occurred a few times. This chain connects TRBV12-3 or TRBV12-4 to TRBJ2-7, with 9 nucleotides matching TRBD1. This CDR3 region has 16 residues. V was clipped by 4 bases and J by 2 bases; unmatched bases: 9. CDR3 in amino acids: CASSYGVGQGTYEQYF. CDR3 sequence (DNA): TGTGCCAGCAGTTACGGGGTCGGACAGGGGACCTACGAGCAGTACTTC.

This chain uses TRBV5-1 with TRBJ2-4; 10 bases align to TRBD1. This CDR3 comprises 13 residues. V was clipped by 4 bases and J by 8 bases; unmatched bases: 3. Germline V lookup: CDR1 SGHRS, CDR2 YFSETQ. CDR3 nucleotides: TGCGCCAGCAGCCGGGACAGGGGTGACATTCAGTACTTC. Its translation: CASSRDRGDIQYF. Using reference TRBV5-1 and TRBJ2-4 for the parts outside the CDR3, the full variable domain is KAGVTQTPRYLIKTRGQQVTLSCSPISGHRSVSWYQQTPGQGLQFLFEYFSETQRNKGNFPGRFSGRQFSNSRSEMNVSTLELGDSALYLCASSRDRGDIQYFGAGTRLSVL.

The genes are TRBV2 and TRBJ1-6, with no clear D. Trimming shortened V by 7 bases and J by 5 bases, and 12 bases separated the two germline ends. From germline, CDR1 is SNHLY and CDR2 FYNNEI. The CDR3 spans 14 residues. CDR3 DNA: TGTGCCAGCACCCCGGAGACTAATAATTCACCCCTCCACTTT. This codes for CASTPETNNSPLHF. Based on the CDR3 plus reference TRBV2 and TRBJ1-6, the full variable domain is EPEVTQTPSHQVTQMGQEVILRCVPISNHLYFYWYRQILGQKVEFLVSFYNNEISEKSEIFDDQFSVERPDGSNFTLKIRSTKLEDSAMYFCASTPETNNSPLHFGNGTRLTVT.

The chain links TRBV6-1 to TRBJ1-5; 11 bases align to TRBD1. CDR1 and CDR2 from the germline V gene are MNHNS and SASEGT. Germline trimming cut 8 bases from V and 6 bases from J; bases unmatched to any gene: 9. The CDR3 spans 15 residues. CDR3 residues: CASSADRGRGQPQHF. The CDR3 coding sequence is TGTGCCAGCTCCGCGGACAGGGGGCGCGGTCAGCCCCAGCATTTT.

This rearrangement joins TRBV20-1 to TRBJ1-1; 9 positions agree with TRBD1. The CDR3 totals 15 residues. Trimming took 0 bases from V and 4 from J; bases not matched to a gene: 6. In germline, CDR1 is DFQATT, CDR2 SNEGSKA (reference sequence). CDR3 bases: TGCAGTGCTAGAGATCGGCGACAGGGGGGCACTGAAGCTTTCTTT. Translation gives CSARDRRQGGTEAFF.

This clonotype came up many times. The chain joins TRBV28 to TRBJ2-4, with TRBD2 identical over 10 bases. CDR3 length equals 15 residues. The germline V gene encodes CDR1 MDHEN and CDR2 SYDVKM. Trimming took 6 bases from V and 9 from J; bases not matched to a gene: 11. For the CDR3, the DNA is TGTGCCAGCAGCCAAGCGGGAGGGCCTAGGGGCATTCAGTACTTC. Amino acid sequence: CASSQAGGPRGIQYF.

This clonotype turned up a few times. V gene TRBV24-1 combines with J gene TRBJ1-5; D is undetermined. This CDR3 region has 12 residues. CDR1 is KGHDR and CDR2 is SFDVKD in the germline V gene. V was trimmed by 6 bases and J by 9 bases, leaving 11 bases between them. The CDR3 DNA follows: TGTGCCACCAGTTCAGGCCCCCGGCCCCAGCATTTT. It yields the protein CATSSGPRPQHF.

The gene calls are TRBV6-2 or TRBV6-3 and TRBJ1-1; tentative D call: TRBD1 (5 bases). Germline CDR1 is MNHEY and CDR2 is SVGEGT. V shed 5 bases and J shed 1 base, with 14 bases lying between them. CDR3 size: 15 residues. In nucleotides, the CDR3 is TGTGCCAGCAGTGACTTTGGGGGGTCGAACACTGAAGCTTTCTTT. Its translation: CASSDFGGSNTEAFF.

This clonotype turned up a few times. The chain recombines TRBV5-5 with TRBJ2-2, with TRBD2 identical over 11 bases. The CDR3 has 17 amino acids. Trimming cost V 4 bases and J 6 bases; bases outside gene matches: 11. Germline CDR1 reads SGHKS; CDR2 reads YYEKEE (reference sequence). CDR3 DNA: TGTGCCAGCAGCCTCGGGGGACTAGCGGACGGAGCCGGGGAGCTGTTTTTT. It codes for CASSLGGLADGAGELFF.

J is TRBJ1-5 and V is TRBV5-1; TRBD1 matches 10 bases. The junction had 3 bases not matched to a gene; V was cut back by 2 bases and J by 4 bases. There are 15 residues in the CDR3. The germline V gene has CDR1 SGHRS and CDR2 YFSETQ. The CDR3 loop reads CASSLGTGENQPQHF. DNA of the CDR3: TGCGCCAGCAGCTTAGGGACAGGGGAGAATCAGCCCCAGCATTTT.

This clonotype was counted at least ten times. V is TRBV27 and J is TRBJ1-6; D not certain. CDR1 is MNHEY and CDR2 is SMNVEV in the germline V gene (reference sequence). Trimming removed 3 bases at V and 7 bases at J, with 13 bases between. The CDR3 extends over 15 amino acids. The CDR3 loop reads CASSFDTLGNSPLHF. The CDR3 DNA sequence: TGTGCCAGCAGTTTCGACACTCTAGGGAATTCACCCCTCCACTTT.

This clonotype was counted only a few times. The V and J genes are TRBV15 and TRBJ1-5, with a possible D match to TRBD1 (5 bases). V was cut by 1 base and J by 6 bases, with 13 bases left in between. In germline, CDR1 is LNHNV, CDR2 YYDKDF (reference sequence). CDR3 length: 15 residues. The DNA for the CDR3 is TGTGCCACCAGCAGAGTTCGGGGAAGGGGTCAGCCCCAGCATTTT. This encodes CATSRVRGRGQPQHF.

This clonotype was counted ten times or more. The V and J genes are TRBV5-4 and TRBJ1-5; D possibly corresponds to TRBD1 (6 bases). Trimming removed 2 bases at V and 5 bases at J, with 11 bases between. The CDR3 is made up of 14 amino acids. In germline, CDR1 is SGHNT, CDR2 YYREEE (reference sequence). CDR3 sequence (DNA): TGTGCCAGCAGCTTAGGGGCAGGGGATCAGCCCCAGCATTTT. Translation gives CASSLGAGDQPQHF.

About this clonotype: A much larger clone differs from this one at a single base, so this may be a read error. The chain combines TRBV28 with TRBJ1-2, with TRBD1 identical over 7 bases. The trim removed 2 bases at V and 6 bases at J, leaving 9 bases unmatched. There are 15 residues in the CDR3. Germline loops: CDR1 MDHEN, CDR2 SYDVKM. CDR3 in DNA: TGTGCCAGCAGTTTACCAGGACAGGCGGCAAATGGCTACACCTTC. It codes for CASSLPGQAANGYTF.

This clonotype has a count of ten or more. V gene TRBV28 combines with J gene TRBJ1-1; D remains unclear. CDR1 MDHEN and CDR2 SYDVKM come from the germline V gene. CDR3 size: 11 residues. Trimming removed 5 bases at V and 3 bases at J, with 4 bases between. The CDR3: CASSIYTEAFF. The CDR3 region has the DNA TGTGCCAGCAGTATATACACTGAAGCTTTCTTT.